Listed here is a single T cell receptor (beta chain). Its antigen is still unknown. No qualities accompany the bases; no much larger clone lies one base away. The data stem from a study of blood T cell repertoires in COVID-19 (dated by TCRdb to 2018 to 2020). Background on the whole study: The collaborator samples originated in the United States, Italy and Spain and spanned the acute and convalescent phases of COVID-19. The material from the prospective study consisted of cDNA or gDNA derived from T cells, B-cell-depleted T cells, or PBMCs. The dataset comprised deeply sampled blood TCRbeta repertoires from subjects exposed to, actively infected with, or recovered from COVID-19. The repertoires were released in a freely available public database meant as a resource for research on the immune response to SARS-CoV-2. Samples were obtained from the ongoing ImmuneRACE study (first 160 participants) and from over 1,000 subjects provided by 6 global collaborators. Sample metadata almost always included a de-identified subject ID, COVID-19 status, age in years and sex. Where HLA class I and class II types were available, the types were taken from metadata supplied by the sample provider, not from assay-based typing. Paper-wide results and their limitations: Clinical and demographic metadata were provided uncurated, with the amount varying by source and participant.

TCRbeta CDR3 regions were amplified from genomic DNA by means of the immunoSEQ Assay, a bias-controlled multiplex PCR. For the original study's pipeline: Within the assay, amplification of reference gene primers was used to estimate how many nucleated cells each sample contained. Sequence reads were collapsed and filtered to measure the absolute abundance of every unique TCRbeta CDR3 rearrangement. Productive Simpson clonality was computed per sample as the square root of Simpson's diversity index over productive rearrangements. Not all clones reach the TCRdb copy of this immuneACCESS table, which keeps in-frame sequences only. Checked studies attribute under half of the gap to unresolved V genes and leave the rest unexplained. The V and J calls and clone size are taken from that table; D and trimming were inferred from the DNA. The sample data list 160,000 or so clones, and more than 75% of these were observed just once. The ten largest clones take up more than 6.5% of the sample.

In the prospective study, participants were roughly 18 to 100 years old, resided in 20 to 30 geographic areas of the United States, and were enrolled through a virtual design. In the prospective study, cohorts were assigned on the basis of participant-reported clinical history obtained from a screening survey and a study questionnaire. Recovered participants in ImmuneRACE Cohort 3 were defined by two consecutive negative NP/OP PCR tests, clearance by a healthcare professional, or resolution of symptoms. In the prospective study, whole blood, serum and a nasopharyngeal or oropharyngeal swab were collected from each participant by mobile phlebotomists. Prospective study participants could optionally give additional blood draws and questionnaires over an approximately 2-month period. Blood samples from the prospective study were shipped frozen or at room temperature prior to DNA extraction. Sequenced material: PBMCs or T cells enriched from blood (not recorded which). This receptor was obtained from a woman aged 45-60 years who had recovered from COVID-19.

The CDR3 has the sequence CASSLDRINQPQHF. The DNA reads TGTGCCAGCAGTTTGGACAGGATCAATCAGCCCCAGCATTTT. The chain couples TRBV27 to TRBJ1-5; 7 bases in the middle match TRBD1. For this chain, trimming is 3 bases at the V end and 3 bases at the J end, and the number of junction bases without a gene match is 2. The germline V gene encodes CDR1 MNHEY and CDR2 SMNVEV (reference sequence). The CDR3 spans 14 residues, from the cysteine through the phenylalanine. Only the CDR3 DNA stays, 42 bases, in frame from base 1.